The present T cell receptor beta chain was sequenced within a study of T-cell reconstitution after alpha-beta-depleted transplantation in children. The CDR3 totals 14 residues. Per the germline V gene, CDR1 is DFQATT and CDR2 is SNEGSKA (reference sequence). With 3 bases clipped from V and 4 bases from J, the junction kept 8 bases outside the gene matches. On this clonotype itself: Its antigen is unknown.

Whole-study results and caveats: Recipient T cells and thymic progenitors that survived gave rise to the high TCRbeta diversity observed at day 60 in some patients.

Unique molecular identifiers were built into the TCRbeta library. Via MiXCR, TCRdb re-called the PCR reads, giving one row per CDR3 protein. The table shows about 1,000,000 distinct CDR3 sequences, with about 30% occurring only once. The rearrangement joins TRBV20-1 to TRBJ1-1; 7 bases agree with TRBD1. This TCR derives from a boy under two years old who had a stem cell transplant for SCID, so the T cells may come from the graft donor. Sequenced material: PBMCs, mostly from graft donor cells, taken 360 days after TCRalphabeta/CD19-depleted stem cell transplant. The CDR3 loop reads CSASWQPGGTEAFF. CDR3 coding DNA: TGCAGTGCTAGTTGGCAGCCAGGGGGCACTGAAGCTTTCTTT.